This TCR beta chain came from a study of shared clonotypes between healthy human individuals. This CDR3 has 18 amino acids. V gave up 1 base and J gave up 1 base; unmatched junction bases: 6. CDR1 and CDR2 (germline): SGHTA, FQGNSA. About 33,000 T cell genomes (about 0.2 ug DNA) went into each sorted-subset replicate. Profiling relied on immunoSEQ multiplex PCR, and the TCRdb table lists in-frame clones only, not all of them. The repertoire consists of some 500,000 clones, with about 96% occurring once and the leading ten covering about 0.057%. The receptor was isolated from a woman in her twenties or thirties in good health. Material for sequencing was naive CD4+ T cells sorted from blood. Documented subset: CD45RA+ positively selected. The chain links TRBV7-2 to TRBJ2-2; 10 bases agree with TRBD2. This chain's CDR3 is CASSLELLAGLNTGELFF. The CDR3 DNA sequence: TGTGCCAGCAGCTTAGAACTACTAGCGGGATTGAACACCGGGGAGCTGTTTTTT.